This entry is about one TCR beta chain. The data belong to a study of blood T cell repertoires in COVID-19. Study at large: Sample material is recorded as cDNA or gDNA derived from T cells, B-cell-depleted T cells, or PBMCs.

Measured with immunoSEQ multiplex PCR; TCRdb has only the in-frame clones, and not every one. Altogether about 44,000 clones are present, under 90% being singletons, with the ten largest covering about 45%. Germline loops: CDR1 SGHNT, CDR2 YYREEE (reference sequence). Trimming took 4 bases from V and 2 from J, leaving 5 bases between them. The CDR3 extends over 12 amino acids. The chain has TRBV5-4 and TRBJ2-3; D is unresolved. The TCR originated in a human donor in a cohort sampled during active COVID-19. The sequenced sample consisted of peripheral blood. CDR3 residues: CASSLLTDTQYF. In DNA, the CDR3 is TGTGCCAGCAGCCTTCTCACAGATACGCAGTATTTT. The full variable domain, completed using reference TRBV5-4 and TRBJ2-3, is ETGVTQSPTHLIKTRGQQVTLRCSSQSGHNTVSWYQQALGQGPQFIFQYYREEENGRGNFPPRFSGLQFPNYSSELNVNALELDDSALYLCASSLLTDTQYFGPGTRLTVL.